The clone carrying this T cell receptor (beta chain) was seen at least ten times. The antigen is not known. The sample's time point: patch test 2, 6 weeks after DPC sensitization. Sample treatment: therapeutic diphenylcyclopropenone sensitization with weekly scalp DPC. The sample originates from a study of human T cells and chemical hapten exposure. For the study at large: Recorded diagnoses among the mostly female patients were alopecia areata, totalis or universalis. Study results and caveats: TCRs exceeding a frequency of 1 in 1000 stayed unchanged under DPC sensitization.

Unique molecular identifiers were linked by the library to individual cDNA molecules. TCRdb re-called the RACE reads with MiXCR, one entry per CDR3 protein. The data contain about 140,000 distinct CDR3 sequences, approximately 12% of them singletons. The CDR3 contains 12 residues. The V gene's germline CDR1 is PRHDT and CDR2 FYEKMQ (reference sequence). V lost 5 bases, J lost 2 bases, and 4 bases lay in between. The TCR originated in a woman aged 50 to 60 with alopecia areata. Some clones in this sample may be carry-over from other donors' samples. The chain employs TRBV13 and TRBJ2-1; unclear D gene. Specimen: whole blood, collected in connection with sensitization to the hapten diphenylcyclopropenone (DPC). CDR3 DNA: TGTGCCAGCAGCCCTACCTACAATGAGCAGTTCTTC. Residues: CASSPTYNEQFF.